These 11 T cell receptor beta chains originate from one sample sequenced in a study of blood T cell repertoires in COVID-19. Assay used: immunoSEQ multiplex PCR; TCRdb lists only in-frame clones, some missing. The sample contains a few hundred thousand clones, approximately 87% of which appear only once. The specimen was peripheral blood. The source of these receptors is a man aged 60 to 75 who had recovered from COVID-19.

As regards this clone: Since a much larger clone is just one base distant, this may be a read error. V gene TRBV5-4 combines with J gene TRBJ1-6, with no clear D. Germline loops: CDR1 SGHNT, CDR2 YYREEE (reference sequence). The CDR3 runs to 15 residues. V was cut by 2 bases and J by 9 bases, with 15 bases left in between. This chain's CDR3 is CASSFGEPVSSPLHF. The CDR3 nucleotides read TGTGCCAGCAGCTTCGGGGAGCCAGTTAGTTCACCCCTCCACTTT.

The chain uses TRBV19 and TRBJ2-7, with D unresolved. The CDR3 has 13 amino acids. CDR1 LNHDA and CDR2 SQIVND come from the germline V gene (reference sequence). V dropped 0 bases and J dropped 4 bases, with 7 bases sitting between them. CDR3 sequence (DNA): TGTGCCAGTAGTATAGATTTCGGTTACGAGCAGTACTTC. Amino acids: CASSIDFGYEQYF. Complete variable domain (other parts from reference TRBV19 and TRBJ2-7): DGGITQSPKYLFRKEGQNVTLSCEQNLNHDAMYWYRQDPGQGLRLIYYSQIVNDFQKGDIAEGYSVSREKKESFPLTVTSAQKNPTAFYLCASSIDFGYEQYFGPGTRLTVT.

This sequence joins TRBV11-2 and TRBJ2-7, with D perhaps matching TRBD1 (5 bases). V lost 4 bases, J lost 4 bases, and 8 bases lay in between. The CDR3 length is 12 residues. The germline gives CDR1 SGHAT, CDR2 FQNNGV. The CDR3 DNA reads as TGTGCCAGCAGCTGGACACGGTACGAGCAGTACTTC. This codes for CASSWTRYEQYF.

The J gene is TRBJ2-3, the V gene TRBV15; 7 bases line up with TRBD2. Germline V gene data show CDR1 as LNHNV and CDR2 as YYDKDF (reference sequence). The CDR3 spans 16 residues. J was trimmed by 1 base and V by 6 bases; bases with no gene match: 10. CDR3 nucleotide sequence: TGTGCCACCAGGGGGGGGGTCGAGCTAGGCACAGATACGCAGTATTTT. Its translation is CATRGGVELGTDTQYF.

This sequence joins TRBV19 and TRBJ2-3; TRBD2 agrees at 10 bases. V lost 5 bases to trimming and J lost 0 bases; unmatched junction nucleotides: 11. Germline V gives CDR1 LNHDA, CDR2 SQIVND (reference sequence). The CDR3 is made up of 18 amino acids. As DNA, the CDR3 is TGTGCCAGTAGTCCGCCGTGGGGTAGCGGGAGGAGCACAGATACGCAGTATTTT. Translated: CASSPPWGSGRSTDTQYF.

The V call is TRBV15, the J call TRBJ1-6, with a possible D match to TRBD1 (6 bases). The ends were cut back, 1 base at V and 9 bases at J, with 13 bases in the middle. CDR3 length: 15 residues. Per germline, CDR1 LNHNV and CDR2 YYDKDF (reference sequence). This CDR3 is CATSRVGRGPSPLHF. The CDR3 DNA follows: TGTGCCACCAGCAGAGTTGGCAGGGGCCCTTCACCCCTCCACTTT. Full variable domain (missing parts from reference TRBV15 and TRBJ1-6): DAMVIQNPRYQVTQFGKPVTLSCSQTLNHNVMYWYQQKSSQAPKLLFHYYDKDFNNEADTPDNFQSRRPNTSFCFLDIRSPGLGDTAMYLCATSRVGRGPSPLHFGNGTRLTVT.

The CDR3 nucleotides are TGTGCCAGCAGGGGGAGACAGGGGTACAATGAGCAGTTCTTC. Amino acid sequence: CASRGRQGYNEQFF. The chain combines TRBV2 with TRBJ2-1; 8 bases line up with TRBD1. The CDR3 loop spans 14 amino acids. J lost 4 bases, V lost 6 bases, and 5 bases had no gene match. Germline V gives CDR1 SNHLY, CDR2 FYNNEI.

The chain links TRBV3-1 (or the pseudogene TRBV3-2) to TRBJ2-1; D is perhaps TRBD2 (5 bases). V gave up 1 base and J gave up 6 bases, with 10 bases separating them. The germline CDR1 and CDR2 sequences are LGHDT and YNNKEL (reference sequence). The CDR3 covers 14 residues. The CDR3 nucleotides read TGTGCCAGCAGCCAAGGGGAAGGGAGCAATGAGCAGTTCTTC. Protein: CASSQGEGSNEQFF.

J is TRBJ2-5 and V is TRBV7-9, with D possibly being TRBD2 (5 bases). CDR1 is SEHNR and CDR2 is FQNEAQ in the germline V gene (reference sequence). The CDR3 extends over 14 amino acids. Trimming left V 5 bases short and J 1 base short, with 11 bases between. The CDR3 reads CASSISGGQETQYF. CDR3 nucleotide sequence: TGTGCCAGCAGCATCAGCGGTGGCCAAGAGACCCAGTACTTC. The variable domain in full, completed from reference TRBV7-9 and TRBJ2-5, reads DTGVSQNPRHKITKRGQNVTFRCDPISEHNRLYWYRQTLGQGPEFLTYFQNEAQLEKSRLLSDRFSAERPKGSFSTLEIQRTEQGDSAMYLCASSISGGQETQYFGPGTRLLVL.

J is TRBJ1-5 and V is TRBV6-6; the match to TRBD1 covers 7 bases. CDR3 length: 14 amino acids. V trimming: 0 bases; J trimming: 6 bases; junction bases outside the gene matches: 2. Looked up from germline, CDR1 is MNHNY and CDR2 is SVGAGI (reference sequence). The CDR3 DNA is TGTGCCAGCAGTTACTCAGGGGGCGGTCAGCCCCAGCATTTT. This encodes CASSYSGGGQPQHF.

CDR3 sequence (DNA): TGTGCCAGCAGCTCGCCGGGACTAGCGGGGTACAATGAGCAGTTCTTC. Its protein product is CASSSPGLAGYNEQFF. V gene TRBV7-3 combines with J gene TRBJ2-1, with TRBD2 identical over 13 bases. This CDR3 is built from 16 residues. Germline loops: CDR1 SGHTA, CDR2 FQGTGA. The V and J ends lost 4 bases and 4 bases, in that order; junction bases with no gene match: 4.